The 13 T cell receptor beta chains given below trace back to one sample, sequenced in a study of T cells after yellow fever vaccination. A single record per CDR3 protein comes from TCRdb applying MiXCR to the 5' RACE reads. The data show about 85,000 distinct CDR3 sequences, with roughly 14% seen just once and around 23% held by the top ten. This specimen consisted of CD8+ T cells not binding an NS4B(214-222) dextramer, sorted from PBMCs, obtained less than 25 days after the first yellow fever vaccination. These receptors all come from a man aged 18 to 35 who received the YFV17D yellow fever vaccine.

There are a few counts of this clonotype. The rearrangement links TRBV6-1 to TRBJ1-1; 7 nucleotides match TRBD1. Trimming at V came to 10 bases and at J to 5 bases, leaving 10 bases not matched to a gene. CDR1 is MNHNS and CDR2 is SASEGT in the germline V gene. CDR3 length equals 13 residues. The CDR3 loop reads CATGDRALTEAFF. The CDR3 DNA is TGTGCCACAGGAGACAGGGCACTTACTGAAGCTTTCTTT.

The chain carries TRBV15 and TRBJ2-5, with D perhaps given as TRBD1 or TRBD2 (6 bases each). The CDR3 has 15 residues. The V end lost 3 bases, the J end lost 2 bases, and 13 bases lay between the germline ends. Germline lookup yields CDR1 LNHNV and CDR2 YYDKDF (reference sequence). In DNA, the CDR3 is TGTGCCACCAGCAGCTCTAGGGGGGAGCAAGAGACCCAGTACTTC. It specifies CATSSSRGEQETQYF. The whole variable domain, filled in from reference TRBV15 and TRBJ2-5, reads DAMVIQNPRYQVTQFGKPVTLSCSQTLNHNVMYWYQQKSSQAPKLLFHYYDKDFNNEADTPDNFQSRRPNTSFCFLDIRSPGLGDTAMYLCATSSSRGEQETQYFGPGTRLLVL.

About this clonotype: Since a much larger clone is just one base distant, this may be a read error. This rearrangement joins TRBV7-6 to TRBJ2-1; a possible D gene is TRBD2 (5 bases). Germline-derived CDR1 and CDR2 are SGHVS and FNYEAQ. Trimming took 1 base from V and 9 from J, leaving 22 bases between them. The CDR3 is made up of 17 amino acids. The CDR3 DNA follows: TGTGCCAGCAGCTTAGTGGGAGAAGGGAGAGGATTTGGTGAGCAGTTCTTC. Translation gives CASSLVGEGRGFGEQFF.

This chain's CDR3 is CASSPRTARDTEAFF. DNA for the CDR3: TGTGCCAGCAGCCCAAGGACAGCTAGGGACACTGAAGCTTTCTTT. The rearrangement joins TRBV4-2 to TRBJ1-1; D perhaps matches TRBD1 (6 bases). The V end lost 4 bases, the J end lost 3 bases, and 15 bases lay between the germline ends. Germline V gives CDR1 LGHNA, CDR2 YNFKEQ. The length of the CDR3 is 15 residues.

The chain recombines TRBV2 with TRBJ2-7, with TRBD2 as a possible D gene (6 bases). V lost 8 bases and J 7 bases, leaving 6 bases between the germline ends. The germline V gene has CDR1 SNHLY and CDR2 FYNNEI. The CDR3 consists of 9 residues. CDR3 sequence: CASGREQYF. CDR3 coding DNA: TGTGCCAGCGGGAGGGAGCAGTACTTC.

The CDR3 loop reads CSTTSGVEQFF. Here the CDR3 DNA reads TGCAGCACGACTAGCGGGGTTGAGCAGTTCTTC. The chain recombines TRBV20-1 with TRBJ2-1; 11 bases are shared with TRBD2. Germline CDR1 DFQATT, CDR2 SNEGSKA (reference sequence). This CDR3 comprises 11 residues.

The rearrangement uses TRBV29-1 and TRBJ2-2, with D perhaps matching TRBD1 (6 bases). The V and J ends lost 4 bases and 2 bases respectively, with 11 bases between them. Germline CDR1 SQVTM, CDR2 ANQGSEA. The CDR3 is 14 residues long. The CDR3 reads CSVVRTENTGELFF. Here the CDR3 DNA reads TGCAGCGTTGTTCGGACAGAAAACACCGGGGAGCTGTTTTTT.

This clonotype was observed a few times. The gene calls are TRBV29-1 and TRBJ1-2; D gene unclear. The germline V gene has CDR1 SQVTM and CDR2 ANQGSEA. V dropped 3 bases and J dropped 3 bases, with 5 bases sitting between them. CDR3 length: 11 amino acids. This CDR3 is CSVERDYGYTF. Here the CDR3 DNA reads TGCAGCGTTGAGCGGGACTATGGCTACACCTTC.

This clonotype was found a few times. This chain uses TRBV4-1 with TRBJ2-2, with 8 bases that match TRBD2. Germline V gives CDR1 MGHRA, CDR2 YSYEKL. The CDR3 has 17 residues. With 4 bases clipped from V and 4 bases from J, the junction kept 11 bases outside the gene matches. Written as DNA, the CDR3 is TGCGCCAGCAGCCCGCGAACACCGGGACTAGTCACCGGGGAGCTGTTTTTT. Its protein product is CASSPRTPGLVTGELFF.

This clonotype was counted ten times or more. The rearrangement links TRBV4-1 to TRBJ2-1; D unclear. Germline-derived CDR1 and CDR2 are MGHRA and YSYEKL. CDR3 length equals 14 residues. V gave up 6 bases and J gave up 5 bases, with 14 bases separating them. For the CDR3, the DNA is TGCGCCAGCAGTCCGACCAATACAGACAATGAGCAGTTCTTC. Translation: CASSPTNTDNEQFF.

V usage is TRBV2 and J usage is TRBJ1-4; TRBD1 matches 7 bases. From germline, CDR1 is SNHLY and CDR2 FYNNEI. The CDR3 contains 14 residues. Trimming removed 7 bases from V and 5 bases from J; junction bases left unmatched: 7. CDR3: CASMTGNTNEKLFF. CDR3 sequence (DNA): TGTGCCAGCATGACAGGGAATACGAATGAAAAACTGTTTTTT.

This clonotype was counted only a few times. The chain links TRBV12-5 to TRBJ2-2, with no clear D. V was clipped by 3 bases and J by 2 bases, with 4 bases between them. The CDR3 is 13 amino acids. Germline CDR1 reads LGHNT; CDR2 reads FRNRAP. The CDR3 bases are TGTGCTAGTGGTTTTTTCAACACCGGGGAGCTGTTTTTT. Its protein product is CASGFFNTGELFF.

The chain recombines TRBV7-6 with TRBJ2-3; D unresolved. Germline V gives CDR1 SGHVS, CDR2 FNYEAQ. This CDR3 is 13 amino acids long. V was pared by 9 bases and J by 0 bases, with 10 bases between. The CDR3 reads CARSPSSTDTQYF. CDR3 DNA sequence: TGTGCCAGGAGCCCCTCCAGCACAGATACGCAGTATTTT.